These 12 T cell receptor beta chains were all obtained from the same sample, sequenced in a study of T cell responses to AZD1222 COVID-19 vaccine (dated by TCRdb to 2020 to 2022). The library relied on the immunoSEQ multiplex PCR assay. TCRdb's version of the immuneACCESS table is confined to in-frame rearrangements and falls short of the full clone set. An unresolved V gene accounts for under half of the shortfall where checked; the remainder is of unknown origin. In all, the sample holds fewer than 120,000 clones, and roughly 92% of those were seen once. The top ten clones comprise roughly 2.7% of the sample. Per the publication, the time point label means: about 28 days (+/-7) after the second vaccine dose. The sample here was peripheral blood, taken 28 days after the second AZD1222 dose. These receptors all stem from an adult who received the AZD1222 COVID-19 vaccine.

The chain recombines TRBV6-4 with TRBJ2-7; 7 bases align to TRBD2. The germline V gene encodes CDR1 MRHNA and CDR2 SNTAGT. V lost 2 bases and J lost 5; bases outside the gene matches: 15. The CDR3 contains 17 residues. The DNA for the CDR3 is TGTGCCAGCAGTGACGGCGCGGGGGAGGCGCTAGCGGACGAGCAGTACTTC. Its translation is CASSDGAGEALADEQYF.

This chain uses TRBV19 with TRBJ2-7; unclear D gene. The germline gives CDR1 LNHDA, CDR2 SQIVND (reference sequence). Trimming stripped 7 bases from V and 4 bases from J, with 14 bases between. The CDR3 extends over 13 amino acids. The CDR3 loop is CASTHSPGYEQYF. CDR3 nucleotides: TGTGCCAGTACCCATAGCCCTGGGTACGAGCAGTACTTC.

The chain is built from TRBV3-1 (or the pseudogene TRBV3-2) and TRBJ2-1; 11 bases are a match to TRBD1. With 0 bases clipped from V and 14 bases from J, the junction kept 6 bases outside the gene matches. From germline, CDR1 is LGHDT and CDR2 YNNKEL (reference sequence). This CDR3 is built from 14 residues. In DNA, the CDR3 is TGTGCCAGCAGCCAAGAGGGGACAGGGGGTAATGAGTTCTTC. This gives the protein CASSQEGTGGNEFF.

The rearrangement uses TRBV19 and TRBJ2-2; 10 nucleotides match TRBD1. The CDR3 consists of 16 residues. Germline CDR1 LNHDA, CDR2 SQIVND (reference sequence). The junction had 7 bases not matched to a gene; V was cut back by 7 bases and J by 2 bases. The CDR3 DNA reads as TGTGCCAGTAACCTCGGGACAGGGGTAAACACCGGGGAGCTGTTTTTT. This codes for CASNLGTGVNTGELFF.

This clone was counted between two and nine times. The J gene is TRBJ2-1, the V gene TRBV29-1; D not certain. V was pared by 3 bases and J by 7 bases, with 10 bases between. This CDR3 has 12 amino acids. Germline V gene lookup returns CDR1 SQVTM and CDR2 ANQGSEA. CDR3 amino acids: CSVDAVANEQFF. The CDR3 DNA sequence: TGCAGCGTTGACGCTGTGGCGAATGAGCAGTTCTTC.

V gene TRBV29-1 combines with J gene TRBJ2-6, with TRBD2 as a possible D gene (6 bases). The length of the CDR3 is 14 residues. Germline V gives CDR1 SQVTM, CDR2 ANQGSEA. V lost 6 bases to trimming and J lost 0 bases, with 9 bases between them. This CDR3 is CSVRGLSGANVLTF. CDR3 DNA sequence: TGCAGCGTGCGGGGCCTCTCTGGGGCCAACGTCCTGACTTTC.

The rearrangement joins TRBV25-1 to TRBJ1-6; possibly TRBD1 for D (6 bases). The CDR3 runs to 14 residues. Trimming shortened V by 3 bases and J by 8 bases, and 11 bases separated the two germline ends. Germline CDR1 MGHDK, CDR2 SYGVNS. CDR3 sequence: CASSDWQGYSPLHF. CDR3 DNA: TGTGCCAGCAGTGATTGGCAGGGGTATTCACCCCTCCACTTT. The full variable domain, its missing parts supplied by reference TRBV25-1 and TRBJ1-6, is EADIYQTPRYLVIGTGKKITLECSQTMGHDKMYWYQQDPGMELHLIHYSYGVNSTEKGDLSSESTVSRIRTEHFPLTLESARPSHTSQYLCASSDWQGYSPLHFGNGTRLTVT.

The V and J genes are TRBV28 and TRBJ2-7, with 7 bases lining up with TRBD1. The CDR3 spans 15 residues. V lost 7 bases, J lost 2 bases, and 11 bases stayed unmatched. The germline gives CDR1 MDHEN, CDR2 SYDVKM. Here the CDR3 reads CASTPFRDSPYEQYF. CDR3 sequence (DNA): TGTGCCAGCACCCCGTTTCGGGACAGCCCCTACGAGCAGTACTTC. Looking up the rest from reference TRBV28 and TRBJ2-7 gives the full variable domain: DVKVTQSSRYLVKRTGEKVFLECVQDMDHENMFWYRQDPGLGLRLIYFSYDVKMKEKGDIPEGYSVSREKKERFSLILESASTNQTSMYLCASTPFRDSPYEQYFGPGTRLTVT.

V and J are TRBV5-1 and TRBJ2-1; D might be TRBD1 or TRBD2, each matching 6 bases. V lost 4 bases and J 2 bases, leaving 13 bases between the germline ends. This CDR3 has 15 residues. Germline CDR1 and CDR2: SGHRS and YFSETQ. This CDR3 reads CASSPDGGTYNEQFF. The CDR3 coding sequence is TGCGCCAGCAGCCCGGACGGGGGCACCTACAATGAGCAGTTCTTC.

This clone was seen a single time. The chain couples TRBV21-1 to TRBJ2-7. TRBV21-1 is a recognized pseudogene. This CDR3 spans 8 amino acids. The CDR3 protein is CGNGEQYF. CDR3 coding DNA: TGCGGCAATGGGGAGCAGTACTTC.

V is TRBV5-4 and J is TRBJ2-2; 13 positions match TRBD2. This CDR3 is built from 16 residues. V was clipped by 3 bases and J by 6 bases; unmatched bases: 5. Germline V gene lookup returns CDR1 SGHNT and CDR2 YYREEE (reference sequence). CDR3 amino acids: CASSWRTSGGPGELFF. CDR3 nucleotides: TGTGCCAGCAGCTGGCGGACTAGCGGGGGTCCCGGGGAGCTGTTTTTT.

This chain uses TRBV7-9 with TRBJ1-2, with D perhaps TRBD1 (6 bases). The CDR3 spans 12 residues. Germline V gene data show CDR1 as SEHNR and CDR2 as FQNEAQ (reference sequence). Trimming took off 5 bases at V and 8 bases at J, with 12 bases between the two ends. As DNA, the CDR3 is TGTGCCAGCAGCCTCTGGACAGAAGGCTACACCTTC. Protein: CASSLWTEGYTF.